Sequencing of this T cell receptor beta chain was carried out in a study of beta chain features in type 1 diabetes (dated by TCRdb to 2017 to 2018). Notes on the research overall: No differences in mean age, gender distribution, total cell number or subset yield were found between patients and healthy donors. A total of approximately 100 million sorted cells were examined across all samples, and the number of cells per subset was strongly correlated with RNA yield. In the study, recently diagnosed type 1 diabetes patients and matched healthy donors were compared on the TCRB repertoires of their sorted circulating CD4+ T cell subsets. Whereas all 28 donors provided naive and central memory subsets, regulatory and stem cell-like memory subsets were isolated from just 8 patients and roughly eight healthy donors. Overall study results and their limits: At VDJ recombination sites, patients with type 1 diabetes made fewer insertions and deleted more nucleotides, a pattern implying thymic rearrangement abnormalities. Type 1 diabetes patients showed a moderate but significant shortening of TCRB CDR3 length in all four CD4+ subsets. Shorter templates might be favored by PCR, yet because patient and control samples were amplified and corrected together, any such skew would affect both groups equally. HLA sub-analyses involved small numbers of individuals, so any influence of HLA type on TCRB rearrangement remained unresolved. Because cDNA was sequenced instead of genomic DNA, activated cells with high expression could be over-represented, although the groups did not differ in activation or CD3 levels. The naive, central memory and regulatory TCRB repertoires appeared to resemble one another more closely among patients than among healthy donors.

All of the isolated RNA was reverse transcribed with the High Capacity cDNA Reverse Transcription Kit, so expressed TCRB transcripts were sequenced. Deep immunoSEQ sequencing was performed on naive, central memory and regulatory T cell samples, with an average of around 3.4 million total reads per sample. Sorted cells were lysed in RLT buffer, and RNA was extracted using DNase-treated RNeasy Micro or Mini kits according to cell number. To prevent cross-contamination, each cell subset was processed individually, whereas patient and healthy donor samples were processed jointly. TCRB sequences were amplified from cDNA with the immunoSEQ multiplex PCR, producing 87-bp fragments spanning the CDR3 region. Sequencing of the amplicons was performed on the Illumina HiSeq platform. Processing in the source paper ran as follows. PCR bias was computationally corrected using synthetic template baselines, reads within Hamming distance 2 were collapsed, and singletons that could not be merged were discarded. Reads were aligned against IMGT so that V, D and J genes, CDR3 length and insertions or deletions at six rearrangement sites could be assigned. Clonotype counts were normalized to sorted cell number within each subset before computing true diversity and Gini coefficients with the tcR R package. Repertoire sharing was quantified using the overlap coefficient calculated on TCRB nucleotide sequences. The clones in this table, taken by TCRdb from immuneACCESS, are in-frame only. Not every clone is retained; where verified, under half of the shortfall comes from an unresolved V gene, and the cause of the rest is unknown. V and J calls and clone size are as listed in that table; D and trimming were resolved from the DNA. The sample table records 150,000 to 170,000 clones; 9% to 12% of these occur just once. The ten largest clones capture more than 0.4% of the sample.

V is clipped by 6 bases and J by 0 bases, and the sequence between their germline boundaries is 5 bases long. CDR3 length: 12 amino acids, cysteine to phenylalanine. Only the CDR3 portion is preserved as DNA: 36 bases, with reading frame beginning at the first base. In the germline V gene, CDR1 corresponds to MDHEN and CDR2 to SYDVKM. This clone was seen more than once but under ten times. What this receptor recognizes is not known. Base-call qualities are not available, and no considerably larger clone is one nucleotide away. Each donor gave one peripheral blood draw, approximately 110 mL on average, collected into heparinised tubes. A BD FACSAria II was used to sort naive, central memory, regulatory and stem cell-like memory CD4+ T cells with a panel that included CD45RO, CCR7, CD25, CD127, CD95 and CD27. A purity above 98% was achieved for all sorted populations. Right away, PBMCs were isolated by Lymphoprep density gradient centrifugation and were stained directly, with no culture step. Samples were stained and sorted in pairs, with one healthy donor and one patient per experiment, so that batch effects were minimized.

The chain couples TRBV28 to TRBJ1-2; the D gene is unclear. The sequence was obtained from a man aged 25-45 years with type 1 diabetes. The sample comprised central memory CD4+ T cells from blood. CDR3 loop: CASSGANYGYTF. The DNA reads TGTGCCAGCAGCGGAGCTAACTATGGCTACACCTTC.